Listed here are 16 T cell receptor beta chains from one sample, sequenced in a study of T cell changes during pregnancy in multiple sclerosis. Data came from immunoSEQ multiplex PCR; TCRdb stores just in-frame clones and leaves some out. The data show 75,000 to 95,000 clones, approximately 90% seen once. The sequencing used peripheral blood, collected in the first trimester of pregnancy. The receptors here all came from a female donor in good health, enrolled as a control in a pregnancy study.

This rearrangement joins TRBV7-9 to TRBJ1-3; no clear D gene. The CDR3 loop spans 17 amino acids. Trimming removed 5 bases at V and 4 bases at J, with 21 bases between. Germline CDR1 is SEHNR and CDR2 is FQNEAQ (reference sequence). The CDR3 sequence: CASSNKNALGTGNTIYF. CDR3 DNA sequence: TGTGCCAGCAGCAATAAAAATGCGCTAGGAACGGGAAACACCATATATTTT.

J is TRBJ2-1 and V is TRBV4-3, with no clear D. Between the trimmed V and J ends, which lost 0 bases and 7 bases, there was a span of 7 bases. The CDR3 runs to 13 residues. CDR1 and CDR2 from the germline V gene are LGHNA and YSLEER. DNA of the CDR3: TGCGCCAGCAGCCAAGAACTCGTAAATGAGCAGTTCTTC. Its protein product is CASSQELVNEQFF.

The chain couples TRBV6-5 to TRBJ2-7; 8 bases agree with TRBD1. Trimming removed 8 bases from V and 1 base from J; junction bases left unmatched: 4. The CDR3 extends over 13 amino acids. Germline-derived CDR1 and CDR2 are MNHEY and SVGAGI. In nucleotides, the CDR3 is TGTGCCAGCGGAAACAGGGGGTCCTACGAGCAGTACTTC. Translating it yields CASGNRGSYEQYF.

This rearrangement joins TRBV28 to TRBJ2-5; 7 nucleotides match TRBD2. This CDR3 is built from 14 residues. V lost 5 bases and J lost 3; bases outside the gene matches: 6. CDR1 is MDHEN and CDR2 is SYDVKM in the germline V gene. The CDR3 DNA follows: TGTGCCAGCAGTCCTCCCCGGGGGGAAGAGACCCAGTACTTC. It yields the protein CASSPPRGEETQYF. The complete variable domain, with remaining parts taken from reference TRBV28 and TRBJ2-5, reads DVKVTQSSRYLVKRTGEKVFLECVQDMDHENMFWYRQDPGLGLRLIYFSYDVKMKEKGDIPEGYSVSREKKERFSLILESASTNQTSMYLCASSPPRGEETQYFGPGTRLLVL.

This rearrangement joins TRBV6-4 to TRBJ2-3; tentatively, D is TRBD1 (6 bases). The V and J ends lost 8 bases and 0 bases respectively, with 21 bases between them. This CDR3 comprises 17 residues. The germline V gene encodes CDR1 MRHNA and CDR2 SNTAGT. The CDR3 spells CASGDRRPATSTDTQYF. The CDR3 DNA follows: TGTGCCAGCGGAGACAGGCGCCCGGCTACTAGCACAGATACGCAGTATTTT.

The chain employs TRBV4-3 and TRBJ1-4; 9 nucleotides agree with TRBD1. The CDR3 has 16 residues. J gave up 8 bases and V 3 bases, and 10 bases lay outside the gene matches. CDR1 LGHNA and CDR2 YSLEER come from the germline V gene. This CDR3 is CASSHRPGQGQEKLFF. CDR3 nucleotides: TGCGCCAGCAGCCATCGACCGGGACAGGGTCAGGAAAAACTGTTTTTT.

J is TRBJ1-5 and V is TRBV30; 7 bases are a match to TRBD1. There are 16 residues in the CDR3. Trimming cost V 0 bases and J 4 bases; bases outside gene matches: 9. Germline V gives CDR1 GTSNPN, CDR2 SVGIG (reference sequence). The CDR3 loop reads CAWSVPWGQPNQPQHF. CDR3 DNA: TGTGCCTGGAGTGTACCTTGGGGACAGCCTAATCAGCCCCAGCATTTT. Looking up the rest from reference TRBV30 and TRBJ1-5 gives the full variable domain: SQTIHQWPATLVQPVGSPLSLECTVEGTSNPNLYWYRQAAGRGLQLLFYSVGIGQISSEVPQNLSASRPQDRQFILSSKKLLLSDSGFYLCAWSVPWGQPNQPQHFGDGTRLSIL.

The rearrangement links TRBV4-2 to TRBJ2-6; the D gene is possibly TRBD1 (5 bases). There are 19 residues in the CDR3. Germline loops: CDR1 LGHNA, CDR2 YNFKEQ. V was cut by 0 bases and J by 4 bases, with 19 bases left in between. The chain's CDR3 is CASSQDQGQGNWGANVLTF. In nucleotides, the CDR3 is TGTGCCAGCAGCCAAGATCAAGGGCAGGGTAATTGGGGGGCCAACGTCCTGACTTTC.

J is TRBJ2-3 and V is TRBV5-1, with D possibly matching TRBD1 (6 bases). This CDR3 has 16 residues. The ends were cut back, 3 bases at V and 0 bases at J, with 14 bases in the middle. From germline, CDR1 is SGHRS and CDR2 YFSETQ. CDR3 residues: CASSYLTGQSTDTQYF. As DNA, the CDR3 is TGCGCCAGCAGCTACTTGACAGGACAAAGCACAGATACGCAGTATTTT.

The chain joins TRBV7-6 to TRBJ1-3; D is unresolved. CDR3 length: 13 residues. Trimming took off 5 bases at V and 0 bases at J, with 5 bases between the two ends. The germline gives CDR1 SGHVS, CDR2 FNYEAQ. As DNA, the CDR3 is TGTGCCAGCAGCCCTTTCTCTGGAAACACCATATATTTT. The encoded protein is CASSPFSGNTIYF.

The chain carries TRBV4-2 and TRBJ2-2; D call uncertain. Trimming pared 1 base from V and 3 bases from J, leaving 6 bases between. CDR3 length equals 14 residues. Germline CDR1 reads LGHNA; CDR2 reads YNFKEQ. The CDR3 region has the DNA TGTGCCAGCAGCCAAGGCATAGACACCGGGGAGCTGTTTTTT. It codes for CASSQGIDTGELFF.

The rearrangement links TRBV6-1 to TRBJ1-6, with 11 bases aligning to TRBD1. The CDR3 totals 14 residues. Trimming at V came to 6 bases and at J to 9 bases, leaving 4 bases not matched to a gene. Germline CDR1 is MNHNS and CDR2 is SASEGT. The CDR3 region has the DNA TGTGCCAGCAGCTCCGGGACAGGGGGTTCACCCCTCCACTTT. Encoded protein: CASSSGTGGSPLHF.

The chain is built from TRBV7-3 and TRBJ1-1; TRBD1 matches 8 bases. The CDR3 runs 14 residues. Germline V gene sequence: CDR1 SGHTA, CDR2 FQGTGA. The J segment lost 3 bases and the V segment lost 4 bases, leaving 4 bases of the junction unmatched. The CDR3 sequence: CASSSTGADTEAFF. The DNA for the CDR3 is TGTGCCAGCAGCTCGACAGGGGCCGACACTGAAGCTTTCTTT.

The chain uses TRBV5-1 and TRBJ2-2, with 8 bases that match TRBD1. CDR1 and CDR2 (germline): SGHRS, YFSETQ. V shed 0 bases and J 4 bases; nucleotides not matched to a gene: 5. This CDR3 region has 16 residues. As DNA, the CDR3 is TGCGCCAGCAGCTTGGCGGCAGGGGGCTTCACCGGGGAGCTGTTTTTT. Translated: CASSLAAGGFTGELFF.

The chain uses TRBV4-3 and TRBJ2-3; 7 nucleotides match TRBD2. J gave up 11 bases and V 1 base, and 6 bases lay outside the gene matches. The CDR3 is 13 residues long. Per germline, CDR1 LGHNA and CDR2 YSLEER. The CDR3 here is CASSQGLTSMQYF. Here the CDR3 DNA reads TGCGCCAGCAGCCAAGGATTGACTAGCATGCAGTATTTT.

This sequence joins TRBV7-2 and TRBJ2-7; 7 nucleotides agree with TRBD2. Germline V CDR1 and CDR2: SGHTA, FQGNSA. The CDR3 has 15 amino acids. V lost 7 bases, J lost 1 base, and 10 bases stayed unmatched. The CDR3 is CASNISPGGSYEQYF. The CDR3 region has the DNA TGTGCCAGCAACATAAGCCCCGGGGGGTCCTACGAGCAGTACTTC. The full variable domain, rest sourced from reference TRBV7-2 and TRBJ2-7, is GAGVSQSPSNKVTEKGKDVELRCDPISGHTALYWYRQSLGQGLEFLIYFQGNSAPDKSGLPSDRFSAERTGGSVSTLTIQRTQQEDSAVYLCASNISPGGSYEQYFGPGTRLTVT.